These 10 T cell receptor beta chains came from one sample sequenced in a study of T cell responses to AZD1222 COVID-19 vaccine. Clones were read by immunoSEQ multiplex PCR, and TCRdb kept only the in-frame ones, dropping some. The table lists 25,000 to 35,000 clones, about 94% of them singletons. The material was peripheral blood, obtained on day 0 of AZD1222 vaccination. The receptors derive from an adult in good health.

This rearrangement joins TRBV30 to TRBJ2-3; tentatively, D is TRBD1 or TRBD2 (5 bases each). Germline V CDR1 and CDR2: GTSNPN, SVGIG (reference sequence). CDR3 length equals 16 residues. CDR3 in amino acids: CALASDPMGPTDTQYF. Written as DNA, the CDR3 is TGTGCTTTGGCTTCTGATCCCATGGGACCCACAGATACGCAGTATTTT. Using reference TRBV30 and TRBJ2-3 for the parts outside the CDR3, the full variable domain is SQTIHQWPATLVQPVGSPLSLECTVEGTSNPNLYWYRQAAGRGLQLLFYSVGIGQISSEVPQNLSASRPQDRQFILSSKKLLLSDSGFYLCALASDPMGPTDTQYFGPGTRLTVL.

This chain connects TRBV19 to TRBJ2-3; 9 bases match TRBD2. Germline V gives CDR1 LNHDA, CDR2 SQIVND (reference sequence). The CDR3 runs 15 residues. With V trimmed by 3 bases and J by 5 bases, 6 bases remained unmatched. Here the CDR3 reads CASSIQPSGKDTQYF. The CDR3 region has the DNA TGTGCCAGTAGTATTCAACCTAGCGGGAAAGATACGCAGTATTTT.

The chain joins TRBV6-5 to TRBJ2-7; 9 bases match TRBD2. The CDR3 has 15 residues. The germline V gene has CDR1 MNHEY and CDR2 SVGAGI. The junction had 14 bases not matched to a gene; V was cut back by 5 bases and J by 9 bases. The CDR3 loop reads CASSPRASGVGVQYF. In DNA, the CDR3 is TGTGCCAGCAGTCCTCGGGCTAGCGGGGTTGGAGTGCAGTACTTC.

V is TRBV2 and J is TRBJ1-5; 7 bases fit TRBD1. Germline CDR1 and CDR2: SNHLY and FYNNEI. J gave up 6 bases and V 7 bases, and 6 bases lay outside the gene matches. The CDR3 loop spans 13 amino acids. The CDR3 DNA reads as TGTGCCAGCAAAGGACAGGAGAGTCAGCCCCAGCATTTT. It codes for CASKGQESQPQHF.

This chain connects TRBV20-1 to TRBJ2-7; either TRBD1 or TRBD2 may fit D (5 bases each). CDR3 length equals 11 residues. The germline CDR1 and CDR2 sequences are DFQATT and SNEGSKA (reference sequence). In DNA, the CDR3 is TGCCCAGGGACCGACAGCAGCGAGCAGTACTTC. Protein sequence: CPGTDSSEQYF.

This sequence joins TRBV7-2 and TRBJ1-3; D uncertain. This CDR3 has 14 amino acids. Germline assignment: CDR1 SGHTA and CDR2 FQGNSA. The V and J ends lost 5 bases and 0 bases respectively, with 8 bases between them. CDR3 nucleotides: TGTGCCAGCAGCCCTATCATCTCTGGAAACACCATATATTTT. Translated: CASSPIISGNTIYF.

This chain connects TRBV6-5 to TRBJ1-3; no firm D call. Germline CDR1 and CDR2: MNHEY and SVGAGI. Trimming removed 9 bases at V and 0 bases at J, with 12 bases between. The CDR3 has 14 amino acids. Here the CDR3 reads CASISSLSGNTIYF. CDR3 nucleotides: TGTGCCAGTATCAGCTCGCTCTCTGGAAACACCATATATTTT.

V is TRBV5-1 and J is TRBJ2-6, with 10 bases matching TRBD1. The ends lost 4 bases at V and 2 bases at J; junction bases unmatched: 9. The germline V gene encodes CDR1 SGHRS and CDR2 YFSETQ. The CDR3 runs 18 residues. CDR3 residues: CASSVLGTGVTGANVLTF. CDR3 in DNA: TGCGCCAGCAGCGTCCTGGGGACAGGGGTTACTGGGGCCAACGTCCTGACTTTC.

This sequence joins TRBV11-2 and TRBJ2-3; 12 nucleotides line up with TRBD2. The ends lost 1 base at V and 8 bases at J; junction bases unmatched: 4. The CDR3 sequence is 15 residues long. The germline gives CDR1 SGHAT, CDR2 FQNNGV. This chain's CDR3 is CASSLVASGGATQYF. The CDR3 DNA is TGTGCCAGCAGCTTAGTGGCTAGCGGGGGGGCTACGCAGTATTTT.

The gene calls are TRBV7-9 and TRBJ2-7; 14 bases line up with TRBD2. Germline values: CDR1 SEHNR, CDR2 FQNEAQ (reference sequence). V trimming: 5 bases; J trimming: 3 bases; junction bases outside the gene matches: 15. The CDR3 loop spans 19 amino acids. CDR3 sequence: CASSPSLGLTSGRGYEQYF. For the CDR3, the DNA is TGTGCCAGCAGCCCAAGCTTAGGGCTGACTAGCGGGAGGGGCTACGAGCAGTACTTC.